These 16 T cell receptor beta chains share one sample of origin, sequenced in a study of cytomegalovirus exposure and HLA in healthy donors. 13 Jbeta primers and 60 Vbeta primers were used for the PCR. Measured with immunoSEQ multiplex PCR; TCRdb has only the in-frame clones, and not every one. The sample has fewer than 110,000 clones; 60% to 75% are singletons. The sample comprised PBMCs. These receptors were collected from a woman aged 40-49 years in good health and CMV-seronegative.

V and J are TRBV7-2 and TRBJ1-5, with 9 bases matching TRBD1. Germline V CDR1 and CDR2: SGHTA, FQGNSA. The junction had 7 bases not matched to a gene; V was cut back by 3 bases and J by 4 bases. The CDR3 extends over 16 amino acids. The CDR3 region is CASSFDLQGANQPQHF. In DNA form, the CDR3 reads TGTGCCAGCAGCTTTGACTTACAGGGGGCGAATCAGCCCCAGCATTTT.

The CDR3 DNA is TGTGCCAGCAGCCCGACTAGCGGGAGGGCCTCGGAGACCCAGTACTTC. Translated, it gives CASSPTSGRASETQYF. The rearrangement uses TRBV2 and TRBJ2-5, with 14 positions matching TRBD2. Germline lookup yields CDR1 SNHLY and CDR2 FYNNEI. This CDR3 is 16 amino acids long. V lost 6 bases, J lost 5 bases, and 8 bases stayed unmatched.

This CDR3 is CASSPPGLAYTYEQYF. CDR3 coding DNA: TGCGCCAGCAGTCCCCCGGGACTCGCTTATACCTACGAGCAGTACTTC. The V and J genes are TRBV23-1 and TRBJ2-7, with D perhaps matching TRBD2 (6 bases). TRBV23-1 qualifies as an ORF whose function is uncertain. The germline V and J ends were trimmed by 4 bases and 2 bases, with 18 bases remaining between them. The CDR3 extends over 16 amino acids.

This clone was recorded only once. The chain combines TRBV28 with TRBJ2-1; D is ambiguous. The CDR3 is 13 residues long. V lost 5 bases and J lost 0, with 5 bases in between. Germline V gene sequence: CDR1 MDHEN, CDR2 SYDVKM. CDR3 in DNA: TGTGCCAGCAGTCGTAGCTCCTACAATGAGCAGTTCTTC. Its translation is CASSRSSYNEQFF.

J is TRBJ2-7 and V is TRBV7-8; 11 bases fit TRBD2. Germline CDR1 reads SGHVS; CDR2 reads FQNEAQ. The CDR3 is 15 residues long. Unmatched junction bases numbered 7, after V lost 4 bases and J lost 5 bases. The CDR3 DNA is TGTGCCAGCAGCTCCCGACTAGCGGGACCCCACGAGCAGTACTTC. It encodes CASSSRLAGPHEQYF.

A few counts support this clone. The chain combines TRBV16 with TRBJ1-5, with D maybe TRBD1 (6 bases). The CDR3 has 15 residues. Germline V gene data show CDR1 as KGHSY and CDR2 as FQNENV. V was clipped by 0 bases and J by 5 bases, with 11 bases between them. CDR3 protein: CASSQSTGSHQPQHF. CDR3 nucleotide sequence: TGTGCCAGCAGCCAATCTACAGGGAGCCATCAGCCCCAGCATTTT.

The rearrangement uses TRBV7-9 and TRBJ2-7; weak D call: TRBD2 (6 bases). V lost 3 bases and J lost 6, with 15 bases in between. This CDR3 has 14 amino acids. The germline gives CDR1 SEHNR, CDR2 FQNEAQ (reference sequence). CDR3 protein: CASSLVTSASEQYF. The DNA of the CDR3 is TGTGCCAGCAGCTTGGTGACTAGTGCCTCCGAGCAGTACTTC.

The chain is built from TRBV6-5 and TRBJ1-2, with 7 bases matching TRBD1. The germline V gene encodes CDR1 MNHEY and CDR2 SVGAGI. V trimming: 5 bases; J trimming: 7 bases; junction bases outside the gene matches: 7. The CDR3 extends over 13 amino acids. CDR3: CASSQGDRGGYTF. DNA for the CDR3: TGTGCCAGCAGTCAGGGGGATCGCGGTGGCTACACCTTC.

V usage is TRBV5-1 and J usage is TRBJ2-5, with 7 positions matching TRBD2. The V segment lost 5 bases and the J segment 5 bases; nucleotides outside the gene matches: 9. This CDR3 spans 14 amino acids. CDR1 and CDR2 (germline): SGHRS, YFSETQ. CDR3: CASSTRGDSETQYF. CDR3 in DNA: TGCGCCAGCAGTACCCGGGGGGATAGTGAGACCCAGTACTTC.

Regarding this clone: An end of the junction does not agree with germline; a read error may underlie this. The V and J genes are TRBV5-1 and TRBJ1-2, with a possible D match to TRBD1 (6 bases). There are 9 residues in the CDR3. Per the germline V gene, CDR1 is SGHRS and CDR2 is YFSETQ. The CDR3 region is CASSGEGGF. The CDR3 DNA reads TGCGCCAGCAGTGGGGAAGGGGGCTTC.

The chain couples TRBV7-9 to TRBJ2-7; perhaps TRBD1 as D (5 bases). The germline gives CDR1 SEHNR, CDR2 FQNEAQ (reference sequence). V lost 3 bases to trimming and J lost 1 base, with 16 bases between them. The CDR3 consists of 16 residues. This CDR3 reads CASSLFRAKGSYEQYF. The CDR3 coding sequence is TGTGCCAGCAGCTTGTTCAGGGCAAAGGGGTCCTACGAGCAGTACTTC.

This clone has only one observation. This rearrangement joins TRBV30 to TRBJ2-3; 7 bases line up with TRBD2. Unmatched junction bases numbered 9, after V lost 0 bases and J lost 0 bases. The CDR3 totals 17 residues. Germline CDR1 reads GTSNPN; CDR2 reads SVGIG (reference sequence). The CDR3 loop reads CAWSVTGGTPSTDTQYF. CDR3 nucleotide sequence: TGTGCCTGGAGTGTTACCGGGGGGACCCCTAGCACAGATACGCAGTATTTT. Supplemented by reference TRBV30 and TRBJ2-3, the full variable domain reads SQTIHQWPATLVQPVGSPLSLECTVEGTSNPNLYWYRQAAGRGLQLLFYSVGIGQISSEVPQNLSASRPQDRQFILSSKKLLLSDSGFYLCAWSVTGGTPSTDTQYFGPGTRLTVL.

The chain employs TRBV19 and TRBJ2-5, with 8 bases that match TRBD2. After removal of 4 bases from V and 4 bases from J, the junction contained 5 bases not matched to a gene. Looked up from germline, CDR1 is LNHDA and CDR2 is SQIVND (reference sequence). The CDR3 runs 14 residues. Here the CDR3 DNA reads TGTGCCAGTAGTAAAGGGCTAGCGGGAGAGACCCAGTACTTC. The encoded protein is CASSKGLAGETQYF.

The chain links TRBV25-1 to TRBJ2-3, with 8 bases lining up with TRBD1. This CDR3 is built from 16 residues. Germline CDR1 MGHDK, CDR2 SYGVNS. After removal of 8 bases from V and 0 bases from J, the junction contained 10 bases not matched to a gene. Here the CDR3 DNA reads TGTGCCAGCTCTGTTGCAGGGGGCGCCAGCACAGATACGCAGTATTTT. Protein sequence: CASSVAGGASTDTQYF.

This clone has a single count. The genes are TRBV5-1 and TRBJ1-3; 7 bases align to TRBD1. Germline-derived CDR1 and CDR2 are SGHRS and YFSETQ. The CDR3 has 15 residues. Germline trimming cut 3 bases from V and 0 bases from J; bases unmatched to any gene: 3. The DNA of the CDR3 is TGCGCCAGCAGCTGGGGGGACAGCTCTGGAAACACCATATATTTT. Protein product: CASSWGDSSGNTIYF.

This clone was detected a few times. The chain has TRBV5-6 and TRBJ1-6; 8 nucleotides match TRBD1. The CDR3 runs to 16 residues. Trimming took 3 bases from V and 3 from J; bases not matched to a gene: 5. Per germline, CDR1 SGHDT and CDR2 YYEEEE. The CDR3 sequence is CASSSGQGRYNSPLHF. The CDR3 region has the DNA TGTGCCAGCAGCTCCGGACAGGGCCGCTATAATTCACCCCTCCACTTT.